What follows are 19 T cell receptor beta chains derived from one specimen sequenced in a study of blood T cell repertoires in COVID-19. The assay was immunoSEQ multiplex PCR, and TCRdb's table has in-frame clones only and misses some. This table holds fewer than 100,000 clones, about 80% found once. Sequenced input: peripheral blood. The receptors come from a man aged 70-80 years with acute or convalescent COVID-19.

This clone has more than one count but fewer than ten. The chain joins TRBV28 to TRBJ1-6, with 7 bases fitting TRBD1. The CDR3 is 16 residues long. J lost 6 bases, V lost 7 bases, and 12 bases had no gene match. Germline CDR1 is MDHEN and CDR2 is SYDVKM. CDR3 region: CASTLGSGQLNSPLHF. As DNA, the CDR3 is TGTGCCAGCACCCTAGGATCGGGACAGCTTAATTCACCCCTCCACTTT.

The chain uses TRBV4-2 and TRBJ2-6, with D unresolved. The V gene lost 1 base and the J gene lost 0 bases, with 10 bases spanning the gap. The germline V gene has CDR1 LGHNA and CDR2 YNFKEQ. The CDR3 sequence is 17 residues long. The CDR3 DNA is TGTGCCAGCAGCCAAGTGAGAGCCAACTCTGGGGCCAACGTCCTGACTTTC. Translation: CASSQVRANSGANVLTF.

This rearrangement joins TRBV19 to TRBJ2-3; 10 nucleotides align to TRBD2. CDR1 is LNHDA and CDR2 is SQIVND in the germline V gene (reference sequence). The V and J ends lost 6 bases and 1 base, in that order; junction bases with no gene match: 16. This CDR3 contains 19 residues. The CDR3 nucleotides are TGTGCCAGTAGGCGGGATAGCGGGAGGATTTTAGGTGGCACAGATACGCAGTATTTT. Residues: CASRRDSGRILGGTDTQYF. Complete variable domain (other parts from reference TRBV19 and TRBJ2-3): DGGITQSPKYLFRKEGQNVTLSCEQNLNHDAMYWYRQDPGQGLRLIYYSQIVNDFQKGDIAEGYSVSREKKESFPLTVTSAQKNPTAFYLCASRRDSGRILGGTDTQYFGPGTRLTVL.

V is TRBV6-6 and J is TRBJ2-7, with 8 bases fitting TRBD1. Germline lookup yields CDR1 MNHNY and CDR2 SVGAGI (reference sequence). This CDR3 contains 16 residues. Trimming at V came to 3 bases and at J to 2 bases, leaving 9 bases not matched to a gene. CDR3: CASSYASQGGTYEQYF. In nucleotides, the CDR3 is TGTGCCAGCAGTTATGCGTCACAGGGGGGCACCTACGAGCAGTACTTC.

The chain links TRBV28 to TRBJ1-6, with D perhaps TRBD1 (5 bases). The V gene's germline CDR1 is MDHEN and CDR2 SYDVKM. The CDR3 runs to 12 residues. V was shortened by 7 bases and J by 6 bases, with 7 bases between the two germline ends. CDR3 residues: CASTDSNSPLHF. In DNA, the CDR3 is TGTGCCAGCACAGACAGTAATTCACCCCTCCACTTT.

This clone was picked up a small number of times. The chain has TRBV28 and TRBJ2-1, with 9 bases lining up with TRBD1. V lost 7 bases and J lost 2; bases outside the gene matches: 9. The CDR3 sequence is 16 residues long. Germline-derived CDR1 and CDR2 are MDHEN and SYDVKM. The CDR3 reads CASTPLGTGPYNEQFF. The DNA of the CDR3 is TGTGCCAGCACCCCTCTGGGGACAGGGCCCTACAATGAGCAGTTCTTC.

This sequence joins TRBV3-1 (or the pseudogene TRBV3-2) and TRBJ2-5; a possible D gene is TRBD2 (5 bases). Germline-derived CDR1 and CDR2 are LGHDT and YNNKEL (reference sequence). CDR3 length: 13 amino acids. Trimming removed 4 bases from V and 7 bases from J, with 13 bases in between. CDR3 in amino acids: CASSPDWEGTQYF. The CDR3 bases are TGTGCCAGCAGCCCGGACTGGGAAGGGACCCAGTACTTC.

The genes are TRBV6-5 and TRBJ2-5, with a possible D match to TRBD1 (6 bases). V was shortened by 8 bases and J by 13 bases, with 23 bases between the two germline ends. CDR1 is MNHEY and CDR2 is SVGAGI in the germline V gene. This CDR3 is built from 13 residues. In DNA form, the CDR3 reads TGTGCCAGCCTAGATAGCAGGGGCCACAGTCGGTACTTC. Translated, it gives CASLDSRGHSRYF.

The chain carries TRBV29-1 and TRBJ2-6; 8 nucleotides line up with TRBD1. The V gene end was trimmed by 3 bases and the J gene end by 0 bases; junction bases not matched to a gene: 7. The CDR3 is 17 residues long. Germline V gene data show CDR1 as SQVTM and CDR2 as ANQGSEA. The CDR3 nucleotides are TGCAGCGTTGATGGGGCAGGGGGCAGCTCTGGGGCCAACGTCCTGACTTTC. This gives the protein CSVDGAGGSSGANVLTF.

V gene TRBV28 combines with J gene TRBJ1-2; 7 bases are a match to TRBD1. CDR1 is MDHEN, CDR2 SYDVKM, per germline. V lost 4 bases and J lost 4; bases outside the gene matches: 6. The length of the CDR3 is 14 residues. In nucleotides, the CDR3 is TGTGCCAGCAGTTCGACAGGGATTGGCTATGGCTACACCTTC. Protein product: CASSSTGIGYGYTF.

The chain joins TRBV4-1 to TRBJ2-3; possibly TRBD2 for D (6 bases). Germline values: CDR1 MGHRA, CDR2 YSYEKL. The V end lost 0 bases, the J end lost 4 bases, and 11 bases lay between the germline ends. The CDR3 loop spans 15 amino acids. CDR3 sequence reads: CASSQEWGEADTQYF. The CDR3 bases are TGCGCCAGCAGCCAAGAATGGGGGGAGGCAGATACGCAGTATTTT.

The J gene is TRBJ2-5, the V gene TRBV11-3, with 7 nucleotides matching TRBD1. J lost 2 bases, V lost 1 base, and 4 bases had no gene match. Germline V CDR1 and CDR2: SGHNT, YENEEA. The CDR3 loop spans 15 amino acids. The CDR3 loop is CASSLGTGGQETQYF. Here the CDR3 DNA reads TGTGCCAGCAGCTTAGGGACAGGTGGACAAGAGACCCAGTACTTC.

This clone has just one count. This rearrangement joins TRBV9 to TRBJ2-2; 8 bases are a match to TRBD2. V gave up 6 bases and J gave up 1 base; unmatched junction bases: 2. CDR1 and CDR2 (germline): SGDLS, YYNGEE. The CDR3 is 14 amino acids. In nucleotides, the CDR3 is TGTGCCAGCAAAGCGGGAGTGAACACCGGGGAGCTGTTTTTT. Its translation is CASKAGVNTGELFF. Variable domain in full (rest from reference TRBV9 and TRBJ2-2): DSGVTQTPKHLITATGQRVTLRCSPRSGDLSVYWYQQSLDQGLQFLIQYYNGEERAKGNILERFSAQQFPDLHSELNLSSLELGDSALYFCASKAGVNTGELFFGEGSRLTVL.

The chain is built from TRBV18 and TRBJ2-1; 7 positions agree with TRBD2. Germline V gene sequence: CDR1 KGHSH, CDR2 LQKENI. The CDR3 is 16 residues long. Losses at the gene ends were 0 bases for V and 8 bases for J; bases not matched to a gene: 10. The CDR3 loop is CASSPPGGSGNHEQFF. The CDR3 nucleotides read TGTGCCAGCTCACCACCGGGAGGGTCGGGAAACCATGAGCAGTTCTTC. The full variable domain, in which reference TRBV18 and TRBJ2-1 provide the parts outside the CDR3, is NAGVMQNPRHLVRRRGQEARLRCSPMKGHSHVYWYRQLPEEGLKFMVYLQKENIIDESGMPKERFSAEFPKEGPSILRIQQVVRGDSAAYFCASSPPGGSGNHEQFFGPGTRLTVL.

The rearrangement links TRBV24-1 to TRBJ2-3; 8 bases match TRBD2. This CDR3 has 15 residues. The V gene's germline CDR1 is KGHDR and CDR2 SFDVKD. V lost 4 bases to trimming and J lost 6 bases; unmatched junction nucleotides: 8. The CDR3 protein is CATSDLSGRGDTQYF. CDR3 nucleotides: TGTGCCACCAGTGACTTGAGCGGGAGAGGCGATACGCAGTATTTT.

This clone was observed once. The CDR3 protein is CASSYAGGATGELFF. CDR3 DNA sequence: TGTGCCAGCAGTTACGCAGGGGGCGCGACCGGGGAGCTGTTTTTT. The genes are TRBV27 and TRBJ2-2, with 8 positions matching TRBD1. Germline V CDR1 and CDR2: MNHEY, SMNVEV (reference sequence). V shed 4 bases and J 5 bases; nucleotides not matched to a gene: 6. This CDR3 is built from 15 residues.

This clone was counted once. For the CDR3, the DNA is TGTGCCAGCAGCCCGACTCCCGGGACAGGGACTGGGGCCAACGTCCTGACTTTC. This translates into CASSPTPGTGTGANVLTF. V is TRBV7-3 and J is TRBJ2-6; 9 bases match TRBD1. After removal of 5 bases from V and 2 bases from J, the junction contained 10 bases not matched to a gene. This CDR3 contains 18 residues. Germline V gene data show CDR1 as SGHTA and CDR2 as FQGTGA.

The chain carries TRBV6-5 and TRBJ2-2; a weak D match, TRBD1 (6 bases). This CDR3 spans 15 amino acids. Per germline, CDR1 MNHEY and CDR2 SVGAGI. V was trimmed by 0 bases and J by 5 bases, leaving 10 bases between them. In nucleotides, the CDR3 is TGTGCCAGCAGTTACTCAGGGGGTTCGACCGGGGAGCTGTTTTTT. The encoded protein is CASSYSGGSTGELFF.

The chain has TRBV24-1 and TRBJ2-5; tentative D call: TRBD1 (6 bases). Trimming stripped 3 bases from V and 1 base from J, with 14 bases between. The CDR3 has 16 residues. CDR1 KGHDR and CDR2 SFDVKD come from the germline V gene. The DNA for the CDR3 is TGTGCCACCAGTGATGCAAGTCCAGGGGTCCAAGAGACCCAGTACTTC. It is translated as CATSDASPGVQETQYF.